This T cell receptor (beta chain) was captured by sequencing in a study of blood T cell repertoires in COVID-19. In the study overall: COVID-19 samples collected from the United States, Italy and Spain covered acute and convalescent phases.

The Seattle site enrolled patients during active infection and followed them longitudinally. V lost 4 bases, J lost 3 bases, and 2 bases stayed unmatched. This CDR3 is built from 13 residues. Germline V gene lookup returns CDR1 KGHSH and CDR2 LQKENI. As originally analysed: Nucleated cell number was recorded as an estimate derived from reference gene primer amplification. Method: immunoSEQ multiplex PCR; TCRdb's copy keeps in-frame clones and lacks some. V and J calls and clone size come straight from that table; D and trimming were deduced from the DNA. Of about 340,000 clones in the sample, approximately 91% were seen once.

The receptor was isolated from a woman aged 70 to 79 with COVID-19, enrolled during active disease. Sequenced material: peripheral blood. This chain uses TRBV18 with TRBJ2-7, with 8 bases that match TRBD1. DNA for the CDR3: TGTGCCAGCTCACTGGACAGGGACTACGAGCAGTACTTC. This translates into CASSLDRDYEQYF.